Shown below are 21 T cell receptor beta chains from a single sample sequenced in a study of cytotoxic CD8 clonotypes in ibrutinib-treated CLL. Method: immunoSEQ multiplex PCR; TCRdb's copy keeps in-frame clones and lacks some. The sample has 9,500 to 12,000 clones; 81% are singletons. The sample was PBMCs, taken at disease progression, from a patient treated with ibrutinib. The receptor set was obtained from a human donor with chronic lymphocytic leukemia.

This clone was seen more than once but under ten times. J is TRBJ1-5 and V is TRBV6-5, with TRBD1 matching 8 bases. Per germline, CDR1 MNHEY and CDR2 SVGAGI. CDR3 length equals 15 residues. The junction had 8 bases not matched to a gene; V was cut back by 6 bases and J by 4 bases. The CDR3, as DNA: TGTGCCAGCAGGAGGACAGGGTTGTCTAATCAGCCCCAGCATTTT. Translated: CASRRTGLSNQPQHF.

The chain has TRBV5-4 and TRBJ1-1, with TRBD1 matching 10 bases. The germline V gene has CDR1 SGHNT and CDR2 YYREEE (reference sequence). The CDR3 is 14 residues long. V was clipped by 5 bases and J by 6 bases; unmatched bases: 7. The CDR3: CASRFWTGGAEAFF. CDR3 bases: TGTGCCAGCAGATTTTGGACAGGGGGAGCTGAAGCTTTCTTT.

This chain connects TRBV5-1 to TRBJ2-3; 14 nucleotides agree with TRBD2. The germline V gene has CDR1 SGHRS and CDR2 YFSETQ. The CDR3 totals 19 residues. V trimming: 4 bases; J trimming: 2 bases; junction bases outside the gene matches: 12. The DNA of the CDR3 is TGCGCCAGCAGCAAGGGACTAGCGGGGGCAGCCGCTTACACAGATACGCAGTATTTT. It specifies CASSKGLAGAAAYTDTQYF.

The chain uses TRBV7-9 and TRBJ2-3; TRBD1 aligns across 7 bases. This CDR3 has 14 amino acids. Germline CDR1 SEHNR, CDR2 FQNEAQ (reference sequence). V shed 3 bases, J shed 4 bases, and the junction held 4 bases outside the gene matches. The CDR3 nucleotides are TGTGCCAGCAGCTTGAGACAGGGAGCAGATACGCAGTATTTT. It is translated as CASSLRQGADTQYF.

This sequence joins TRBV13 and TRBJ2-7, with 12 positions matching TRBD2. CDR3 length: 22 residues. The trim removed 5 bases at V and 2 bases at J, leaving 25 bases unmatched. Looked up from germline, CDR1 is PRHDT and CDR2 is FYEKMQ (reference sequence). The CDR3 region is CASSVWPERSAEASGRAYEQYF. The CDR3 DNA reads TGTGCCAGCAGCGTTTGGCCCGAAAGAAGTGCGGAGGCTAGCGGGAGGGCCTACGAGCAGTACTTC.

J is TRBJ2-1 and V is TRBV28; 8 bases map to TRBD1. The CDR3 is made up of 12 amino acids. The V segment lost 6 bases and the J segment 15 bases; nucleotides outside the gene matches: 10. From germline, CDR1 is MDHEN and CDR2 SYDVKM. The CDR3 protein is CASSVGQGGLFF. The CDR3 bases are TGTGCCAGCAGCGTAGGACAGGGAGGTTTGTTCTTC. Full variable domain (outside the CDR3, taken from reference TRBV28 and TRBJ2-1): DVKVTQSSRYLVKRTGEKVFLECVQDMDHENMFWYRQDPGLGLRLIYFSYDVKMKEKGDIPEGYSVSREKKERFSLILESASTNQTSMYLCASSVGQGGLFFGPGTRLTVL.

This clone was detected only once. This chain connects TRBV7-9 to TRBJ2-2; TRBD2 agrees at 9 bases. The V gene's germline CDR1 is SEHNR and CDR2 FQNEAQ (reference sequence). This CDR3 has 16 residues. Losses at the gene ends were 5 bases for V and 5 bases for J; bases not matched to a gene: 9. CDR3 nucleotides: TGTGCCAGCAGCCCCTCTTGGCGGGAGGGAACCGGGGAGCTGTTTTTT. Translated, it gives CASSPSWREGTGELFF.

The V and J genes are TRBV10-2 and TRBJ2-7; 10 nucleotides agree with TRBD1. The germline gives CDR1 WSHSY, CDR2 SAAADI. V lost 6 bases, J lost 3 bases, and 8 bases stayed unmatched. CDR3 length equals 15 residues. CDR3 in amino acids: CASSPGTGENYEQYF. CDR3 nucleotides: TGCGCCAGCAGCCCAGGGACAGGGGAGAACTACGAGCAGTACTTC.

The CDR3 sequence: CASSAGTGSSYEQYF. The DNA of the CDR3 is TGTGCCAGCTCCGCCGGGACAGGGAGCTCCTACGAGCAGTACTTC. V is TRBV19 and J is TRBJ2-7, with 9 bases lining up with TRBD1. The germline V gene encodes CDR1 LNHDA and CDR2 SQIVND (reference sequence). J gave up 0 bases and V 9 bases, and 9 bases lay outside the gene matches. This CDR3 contains 15 residues.

The rearrangement uses TRBV6-5 and TRBJ2-1, with 12 bases matching TRBD2. Germline assignment: CDR1 MNHEY and CDR2 SVGAGI. V lost 3 bases to trimming and J lost 7 bases; unmatched junction nucleotides: 7. This CDR3 comprises 16 residues. CDR3 sequence reads: CASSYPLAGGTNEQFF. The CDR3 bases are TGTGCCAGCAGTTATCCACTAGCGGGAGGAACTAATGAGCAGTTCTTC.

This chain uses TRBV2 with TRBJ2-7; weak D call: TRBD2 (5 bases). In germline, CDR1 is SNHLY, CDR2 FYNNEI. V gave up 7 bases and J gave up 3 bases, with 16 bases separating them. This CDR3 comprises 14 residues. In DNA form, the CDR3 reads TGTGCCAGCAAGAGGGAGCCGGTGGGCTACGAGCAGTACTTC. It codes for CASKREPVGYEQYF.

The chain recombines TRBV10-3 with TRBJ1-5, with D perhaps matching TRBD1 (5 bases). Trimming took 6 bases from V and 3 from J, leaving 9 bases between them. This CDR3 is 13 amino acids long. Per the germline V gene, CDR1 is ENHRY and CDR2 is SYGVKD. The CDR3 region is CAISRDYNQPQHF. In DNA form, the CDR3 reads TGTGCCATCAGCCGGGACTACAATCAGCCCCAGCATTTT.

The chain uses TRBV28 and TRBJ2-1; TRBD2 agrees at 13 bases. Losses at the gene ends were 5 bases for V and 15 bases for J; bases not matched to a gene: 10. From germline, CDR1 is MDHEN and CDR2 SYDVKM. This CDR3 contains 14 residues. Written as DNA, the CDR3 is TGTGCCAGCAGTACGACTAGCGGGAGGCCCACGGGGTTCTTC. This translates into CASSTTSGRPTGFF.

This chain uses TRBV7-9 with TRBJ2-1; D is perhaps TRBD1 or TRBD2 (5 bases each). CDR3 length: 11 amino acids. Per germline, CDR1 SEHNR and CDR2 FQNEAQ (reference sequence). Trimming cost V 9 bases and J 7 bases, with 10 bases left between them. In DNA form, the CDR3 reads TGTGCCAGAGGGGAGTCAAATGAGCAGTTCTTC. This sequence encodes CARGESNEQFF.

The chain links TRBV6-1 to TRBJ2-7; 7 bases agree with TRBD2. Trimming removed 1 base from V and 5 bases from J; junction bases left unmatched: 8. Germline V gene lookup returns CDR1 MNHNS and CDR2 SASEGT. This CDR3 contains 15 residues. CDR3 sequence (DNA): TGTGCCAGCAGTGAAGGGGCGGGAGCAACAAACGAGCAGTACTTC. Its translation: CASSEGAGATNEQYF.

This clone was counted a few times. The chain recombines TRBV9 with TRBJ1-1, with D unclear. CDR3 size: 14 residues. Trimming took off 0 bases at V and 8 bases at J, with 14 bases between the two ends. From germline, CDR1 is SGDLS and CDR2 YYNGEE. The CDR3 is CASSVGANEREAFF. The CDR3 region has the DNA TGTGCCAGCAGCGTAGGGGCTAACGAGAGGGAAGCTTTCTTT.

This clone was counted a single time. The chain couples TRBV9 to TRBJ1-1; TRBD1 aligns across 7 bases. The V gene's germline CDR1 is SGDLS and CDR2 YYNGEE. V trimming: 4 bases; J trimming: 3 bases; junction bases outside the gene matches: 12. CDR3 length: 16 residues. The CDR3 DNA sequence: TGTGCCAGCAGCACCCCGAGAACAGGGGAATACACTGAAGCTTTCTTT. This translates into CASSTPRTGEYTEAFF. The full variable domain, its missing parts supplied by reference TRBV9 and TRBJ1-1, is DSGVTQTPKHLITATGQRVTLRCSPRSGDLSVYWYQQSLDQGLQFLIQYYNGEERAKGNILERFSAQQFPDLHSELNLSSLELGDSALYFCASSTPRTGEYTEAFFGQGTRLTVV.

V gene TRBV9 combines with J gene TRBJ1-4, with 8 nucleotides matching TRBD1. With V trimmed by 4 bases and J by 8 bases, 13 bases remained unmatched. The CDR3 consists of 16 residues. CDR1 is SGDLS, CDR2 YYNGEE, per germline. CDR3 protein: CASSPKPQGVGEKLFF. The CDR3 nucleotides are TGTGCCAGCAGCCCGAAACCACAGGGGGTTGGAGAAAAACTGTTTTTT.

The chain uses TRBV5-4 and TRBJ2-7; 14 positions agree with TRBD2. The CDR3 consists of 14 residues. Germline-derived CDR1 and CDR2 are SGHNT and YYREEE (reference sequence). Losses at the gene ends were 5 bases for V and 7 bases for J; bases not matched to a gene: 5. The CDR3 loop reads CASRGLAGVGEQYF. CDR3 nucleotide sequence: TGTGCCAGCAGGGGACTAGCGGGAGTCGGAGAGCAGTACTTC.

The chain recombines TRBV6-1 with TRBJ1-3; D is undetermined. V dropped 4 bases and J dropped 0 bases, with 10 bases sitting between them. The CDR3 sequence is 15 residues long. The germline V gene has CDR1 MNHNS and CDR2 SASEGT. DNA for the CDR3: TGTGCCAGCAGTGCGGCGGCCGACTCTGGAAACACCATATATTTT. Its protein is CASSAAADSGNTIYF.

This chain links TRBV6-1 with TRBJ2-5; no clear D gene. The CDR3 sequence is 13 residues long. Germline CDR1 is MNHNS and CDR2 is SASEGT. With 7 bases removed from V and 1 base from J, the gap between germline ends came to 10 bases. The CDR3 is CASTAPAQETQYF. CDR3 nucleotides: TGTGCCAGCACTGCGCCGGCCCAAGAGACCCAGTACTTC.